This TCR beta chain came from a study of long-term antiretroviral therapy in people with HIV. Turning to the study itself: A decade or so separates the oldest specimens from the later 2015 immediate-ART recommendation. Broader study findings: Those clones which expanded before ART made up the dominant part of the repertoire at all time points. In samples taken after ART, diversity increased but remained below transplant donor control levels.

Per the germline V gene, CDR1 is MNHEY and CDR2 is SMNVEV (reference sequence). CDR3 length: 13 residues. The V gene lost 5 bases and the J gene lost 0 bases, with 5 bases spanning the gap. Details on this clone: Its specificity is unknown.

Every one of the donors gave at least one pre-ART PBMC sample and at least two post-ART PBMC samples. Investigators performed immunoSEQ version v3.0 at survey level. Clones were sequenced by immunoSEQ multiplex PCR, and TCRdb holds only the in-frame ones, with some missing. The sample lists 20,000 to 25,000 clones, roughly 88% occurring once. This specimen was unsorted PBMCs, taken 0.1 years before starting antiretroviral therapy. The rearrangement links TRBV27 to TRBJ1-3; D unclear. The clonotype was recovered from a man aged 18 to 30 with HIV. The CDR3, as DNA: TGTGCCAGCAGTCCCACCTCTGGAAACACCATATATTTT. Protein product: CASSPTSGNTIYF.